These 16 T cell receptor beta chains were all obtained from the same sample, sequenced in a study of T-cell reconstitution after alpha-beta-depleted transplantation in children. Preparing the TCRbeta library involved the use of unique molecular identifiers. A single record per CDR3 protein comes from TCRdb applying MiXCR to the PCR reads. Of a few hundred thousand distinct CDR3 sequences in the sample, around a tenth were seen once. Sequenced here: PBMCs from the stem cell graft donor, sampled from the stem cell graft. The receptor set was obtained from a human donor who donated a stem cell graft to a child with acute lymphoblastic leukemia.

This clonotype was found a few times. The rearrangement joins TRBV20-1 to TRBJ2-7; 10 bases agree with TRBD1. The V and J ends lost 6 bases and 4 bases, in that order; junction bases with no gene match: 9. This CDR3 has 14 residues. CDR1 DFQATT and CDR2 SNEGSKA come from the germline V gene (reference sequence). The CDR3 loop reads CSAPGTGENYEQYF. CDR3 bases: TGCAGTGCGCCGGGGACAGGGGAAAATTACGAGCAGTACTTC.

There are many counts of this clonotype. The chain recombines TRBV28 with TRBJ2-5, with no clear D. Germline values: CDR1 MDHEN, CDR2 SYDVKM. The V end was cut by 2 bases, the J end by 2 bases, with 9 bases between. The CDR3 has 14 amino acids. Written as DNA, the CDR3 is TGTGCCAGCAGTTTAACCAGCGAACAAGAGACCCAGTACTTC. The encoded protein is CASSLTSEQETQYF.

This clonotype was observed a handful of times. The chain joins TRBV5-1 to TRBJ2-6; unclear D gene. The CDR3 spans 14 residues. CDR1 and CDR2 (germline): SGHRS, YFSETQ. The V end was cut by 0 bases, the J end by 5 bases, with 6 bases between. In DNA, the CDR3 is TGCGCCAGCAGCTTGGACAGTCGGGCCAACGTCCTGACTTTC. As protein: CASSLDSRANVLTF.

The chain is built from TRBV4-1 and TRBJ2-7; 10 bases map to TRBD1. The CDR3 has 15 amino acids. Germline values: CDR1 MGHRA, CDR2 YSYEKL. V shed 4 bases, J shed 2 bases, and the junction held 5 bases outside the gene matches. In nucleotides, the CDR3 is TGCGCCAGCAGCCTAACCGGGACAGGGGCCTACGAGCAGTACTTC. It is translated as CASSLTGTGAYEQYF.

This clonotype was counted only a few times. CDR3 sequence: CASSVSNREETQYF. CDR3 sequence (DNA): TGCGCCAGCAGTGTTAGTAACAGGGAAGAGACCCAGTACTTC. The chain recombines TRBV10-2 with TRBJ2-5; D is perhaps TRBD1 (6 bases). Germline V gene lookup returns CDR1 WSHSY and CDR2 SAAADI. V was trimmed by 4 bases and J by 3 bases, leaving 12 bases between them. CDR3 length: 14 residues.

Points on this clonotype: A much larger clone lies one base from this, so it may be a read error. The chain combines TRBV6-5 with TRBJ1-1; no definite D call. Germline V gene data show CDR1 as MNHEY and CDR2 as SVGAGI. The CDR3 runs to 14 residues. The DNA for the CDR3 is TGTGCCAGCAGTTACGCGACGAGGAGAACTGCAGCTTTCTTT. Its protein product is CASSYATRRTAAFF.

This clonotype turned up a few times. The rearrangement uses TRBV7-9 and TRBJ2-3; D not resolved. This CDR3 is built from 15 residues. V lost 5 bases to trimming and J lost 4 bases, with 16 bases between them. Germline V CDR1 and CDR2: SEHNR, FQNEAQ (reference sequence). The CDR3 nucleotides read TGTGCCAGCAGCCCCGGCAGGATAAACGCAGATACGCAGTATTTT. This gives the protein CASSPGRINADTQYF.

This chain joins TRBV9 and TRBJ2-1; 10 positions match TRBD2. The V gene's germline CDR1 is SGDLS and CDR2 YYNGEE. The CDR3 spans 15 residues. The trim removed 2 bases at V and 10 bases at J, leaving 9 bases unmatched. CDR3 protein: CASSVATSGREEQFF. The CDR3 DNA is TGTGCCAGCAGCGTCGCGACTAGCGGGCGCGAGGAGCAGTTCTTC.

The table lists this clonotype with many counts. This chain connects TRBV15 to TRBJ2-3, with D tentatively TRBD1 or TRBD2 (5 bases each). Trimming removed 3 bases from V and 4 bases from J, with 11 bases in between. Germline assignment: CDR1 LNHNV and CDR2 YYDKDF (reference sequence). CDR3 size: 14 residues. The CDR3 spells CATSRGEEADTQYF. CDR3 nucleotides: TGTGCCACCAGCAGGGGGGAAGAGGCAGATACGCAGTATTTT. Full variable domain (outside the CDR3, taken from reference TRBV15 and TRBJ2-3): DAMVIQNPRYQVTQFGKPVTLSCSQTLNHNVMYWYQQKSSQAPKLLFHYYDKDFNNEADTPDNFQSRRPNTSFCFLDIRSPGLGDTAMYLCATSRGEEADTQYFGPGTRLTVL.

This clonotype was seen only a few times. The chain couples TRBV29-1 to TRBJ2-3; 14 positions match TRBD2. CDR3 size: 16 residues. From germline, CDR1 is SQVTM and CDR2 ANQGSEA. V was pared by 1 base and J by 0 bases, with 0 bases of the junction left unmatched. The CDR3 here is CSVEGTSGRSTDTQYF. CDR3 DNA: TGCAGCGTTGAAGGGACTAGCGGGAGGAGCACAGATACGCAGTATTTT.

This clonotype has a handful of counts. The genes are TRBV4-2 and TRBJ1-2; TRBD1 matches at 7 bases. CDR3 length: 16 residues. Losses at the gene ends were 0 bases for V and 3 bases for J; bases not matched to a gene: 7. The germline V gene encodes CDR1 LGHNA and CDR2 YNFKEQ. The CDR3 nucleotides are TGTGCCAGCAGCCAAGATCGGGACAGAGGATACTATGGCTACACCTTC. Translation gives CASSQDRDRGYYGYTF.

This clonotype occurred many times. This chain connects TRBV7-2 to TRBJ2-1; no definite D call. Trimming took 5 bases from V and 0 from J, leaving 8 bases between them. From germline, CDR1 is SGHTA and CDR2 FQGNSA. The CDR3 sequence is 14 residues long. This CDR3 is CASSPQISYNEQFF. The CDR3 nucleotides are TGTGCCAGCAGCCCCCAGATCTCCTACAATGAGCAGTTCTTC.

The CDR3: CASSKVVVALETQYF. The CDR3 DNA follows: TGTGCCAGCAGCAAAGTGGTGGTAGCGTTGGAGACCCAGTACTTC. The chain employs TRBV21-1 and TRBJ2-5; the table calls TRBD2, which could not be checked here. TRBV21-1 is classified as a pseudogene. The CDR3 covers 15 residues.

V is TRBV7-3 and J is TRBJ1-5; 9 positions agree with TRBD1. The length of the CDR3 is 15 residues. The junction had 4 bases not matched to a gene; V was cut back by 5 bases and J by 2 bases. CDR1 SGHTA and CDR2 FQGTGA come from the germline V gene. The CDR3 loop is CASSRQGGGNQPQHF. The CDR3 DNA reads as TGTGCCAGCAGCCGACAGGGGGGGGGCAATCAGCCCCAGCATTTT.

This clonotype showed up many times. The V call is TRBV27, the J call TRBJ2-5; 8 positions agree with TRBD2. This CDR3 has 14 amino acids. Germline assignment: CDR1 MNHEY and CDR2 SMNVEV (reference sequence). Germline trimming cut 9 bases from V and 3 bases from J; bases unmatched to any gene: 9. CDR3: CASRSGLVEETQYF. The CDR3 DNA follows: TGTGCCAGTCGTTCGGGACTAGTCGAAGAGACCCAGTACTTC.

This chain links TRBV4-2 with TRBJ2-1, with D unclear. This CDR3 has 13 amino acids. Germline V lookup: CDR1 LGHNA, CDR2 YNFKEQ. V was pared by 4 bases and J by 4 bases, with 8 bases between. The CDR3 sequence: CASSPDGYNEQFF. The CDR3 DNA follows: TGTGCCAGCAGCCCGGACGGGTACAATGAGCAGTTCTTC.